The rows below give T cell receptor beta chains drawn from one sample of a study of control samples from healthy donors and cancer patients. Libraries were prepared by immunoSEQ multiplex PCR; TCRdb keeps only in-frame clonotypes and omits some of them. The sample lists about 120,000 clones, 70% to 90% occurring once. The sequenced sample was blood. The receptors stem from a man aged 40-49 years in good health. The CDR3 runs from the conserved cysteine through the conserved F or W. A D gene is named only where the DNA matches it firmly. Size is omitted from some rows. Given values are once, few, many or a class for expanded clones.

abundance	v_gene	d_gene	j_gene	CDR3nt	CDR3aa
NA	TRBV10-1	TRBD1	TRBJ2-7	TGCGCCAGCAGTGAAGGGGGGACAGGGGGCGACGAGCAGTACTTC	CASSEGGTGGDEQYF
NA	TRBV19	NA	TRBJ1-1	TGTGCCAGTAGTCCCGGCCACTGGGGGCGAAAGAACACTGAAGCTTTCTTT	CASSPGHWGRKNTEAFF
NA	TRBV6-1	NA	TRBJ2-1	TGTGCCAGCAGTGAAGCGTCGAGACACAATGAGCAGTTCTTC	CASSEASRHNEQFF
few	TRBV2	TRBD2	TRBJ2-7	TGTGCCAGCAGCCCCGGGACTAGGACCTACGAGCAGTACTTC	CASSPGTRTYEQYF
NA	TRBV1	NA	TRBJ2-2	TGCACCAGCAGCCAAGAAGGGACAGGCCCCGGGGAGCTGTTTTTT	CTSSQEGTGPGELFF
NA	TRBV6-5	NA	TRBJ1-6	TGTGCCAGCCGAACAGGGCGTAATTCACCCCTCCACTTT	CASRTGRNSPLHF
NA	TRBV20-1	NA	TRBJ1-5	TGCAGTGCTAGTCAAGTTCAGGACGGTAATCAGCCCCAGCATTTT	CSASQVQDGNQPQHF
NA	TRBV7-2	NA	TRBJ1-3	TGTGCCAGCGGCCGGCCGGCCTCTGGAAACACCATATATTTT	CASGRPASGNTIYF
NA	TRBV10-2	NA	TRBJ1-1	TGCGCCAGCAGTGAGTGGGCGGGGGGCTACGACACTGAAGCTTTCTTT	CASSEWAGGYDTEAFF
once	TRBV12-3/TRBV12-4	NA	TRBJ1-6	TGTGCCAGCAGTTCGGCTAATTCACCCCTCCACTTT	CASSSANSPLHF
NA	TRBV11-3	NA	TRBJ2-2	TGTGCCAGCAGCTTAGATCAGGCCGGGGAGCTGTTTTTT	CASSLDQAGELFF
NA	TRBV14	NA	TRBJ1-1	TGTGCCAGCAGCCAGCAGGGTTCGGACACTGAAGCTTTCTTT	CASSQQGSDTEAFF
NA	TRBV6-5	TRBD1	TRBJ2-2	TGTGCCAGCAGGGGACAGATTCCCAACACCGGGGAGCTGTTTTTT	CASRGQIPNTGELFF
NA	TRBV3-1/TRBV3-2	NA	TRBJ2-2	TGTGCCAGCAGCCAAGTCCCCGGGGAGCTGTTTTTT	CASSQVPGELFF
NA	TRBV13	TRBD2	TRBJ2-7	TGTGCCAGCAGCTTGACTAGCGGGGCCCCTTTGGACGAGCAGTACTTC	CASSLTSGAPLDEQYF
NA	TRBV21-1	NA	TRBJ1-2	TGTGCCAGCAGCACCGGACAGGGGTTCGGCTACACCTTC	CASSTGQGFGYTF
NA	TRBV5-1	NA	TRBJ2-5	TGCGCCAGCAGCTCGAGGGGGGCAGGGCAAGAGACCCAGTACTTC	CASSSRGAGQETQYF
NA	TRBV7-8	NA	TRBJ1-1	TGTGCCAGCAGCTTGGTTCGTCAGGGATTGGCTTTCTTT	CASSLVRQGLAFF
NA	TRBV21-1	NA	TRBJ2-7	TGTGCCAGCAGCAAACCGGGACAGGGGTCATACGAGCAGTACTTC	CASSKPGQGSYEQYF
NA	TRBV13	NA	TRBJ1-2	TGTGCCAGCAGCCGGGGATCCACTAACTATGGCTACACCTTC	CASSRGSTNYGYTF
NA	TRBV9	NA	TRBJ1-2	TGTGCCAGCAGCACAGCAGGCCCTAACTATGGCTACACCTTC	CASSTAGPNYGYTF
NA	TRBV5-6	NA	TRBJ2-2	TGTGCCAGCAGCTTGGGTGCCAGGTCGACCGGGGAGCTGTTTTTT	CASSLGARSTGELFF
NA	TRBV6-2/TRBV6-3	NA	TRBJ1-6	TGTGCCAGCACCCCCAGGAGAACAGGCGATAATTCACCCCTCCACTTT	CASTPRRTGDNSPLHF
NA	TRBV13	TRBD2	TRBJ2-3	TGTGCCAGCAGCTTAGCGGGGGGAAGCACAGATACGCAGTATTTT	CASSLAGGSTDTQYF
once	TRBV6-4	NA	TRBJ2-1	TGTGCCACCTCCCCCGGGGGCACCGGGGCTAGTGAGCAGTTCTTC	CATSPGGTGASEQFF
NA	TRBV27	TRBD1	TRBJ1-1	TGTGCCAGCAGCTCCACTGGGACAGGAGGCGGGCGGACTGAAGCTTTCTTT	CASSSTGTGGGRTEAFF
NA	TRBV28	TRBD1	TRBJ1-5	TGTGCCAGCGCGGGACAGGGGGCGTTAGGCAATCAGCCCCAGCATTTT	CASAGQGALGNQPQHF
NA	TRBV6-1	NA	TRBJ1-1	TGTGCCAGCAGTGAAGATATGGGGGGGCGAGCTTTCTTT	CASSEDMGGRAFF
NA	TRBV28	NA	TRBJ1-3	TGTGCCAGCAGTTCCCTCCAGGGGTCTGGAAACACCATATATTTT	CASSSLQGSGNTIYF
NA	TRBV10-1	TRBD1	TRBJ2-7	TGCGCCAGCAGTGAGGGGACAGGGTGGAAGCAGTACTTC	CASSEGTGWKQYF
NA	TRBV9	TRBD2	TRBJ2-1	TGTGCCAGCAGCGTAGATAGCGGGGGGACTTTCAATGAGCAGTTCTTC	CASSVDSGGTFNEQFF
NA	TRBV5-8	NA	TRBJ2-6	TGTGCCAGCAGCTTAGGACAGATACTCTCTGGGGCCAACGTCCTGACTTTC	CASSLGQILSGANVLTF
NA	TRBV29-1	NA	TRBJ1-2	TGCAGCGTTGTTGGCCTCAAAGGTGGCTACACCTTC	CSVVGLKGGYTF
few	TRBV30	NA	TRBJ2-1	TGTGCCTGGAGTCTAGGGTCGCCTTACAATGAGCAGTTCTTC	CAWSLGSPYNEQFF
NA	TRBV24-1	TRBD1	TRBJ2-1	TGTGCCACCAGTACCGGACAGGGTAATAATGAGCAGTTCTTC	CATSTGQGNNEQFF
NA	TRBV5-1	NA	TRBJ2-5	TGCGCCAGCAGCTTCGGGTTTTCGGAGACCCAGTACTTC	CASSFGFSETQYF
NA	TRBV7-9	TRBD1	TRBJ1-1	TGTGCCAGCAGCTTAGGGCAGGGGGACACTGAAGCTTTCTTT	CASSLGQGDTEAFF
once	TRBV28	NA	TRBJ2-4	TGTGCCAGCAGTTTATCACAGGTCGCGGGCATTCAGTACTTC	CASSLSQVAGIQYF
NA	TRBV5-1	TRBD1	TRBJ1-2	TGCGCCAGCAGCCCCGAAGGGACAGCTAGCTATGGCTACACCTTC	CASSPEGTASYGYTF
once	TRBV5-1	NA	TRBJ2-7	TGCGCCAGCAGCATAACAGGGAGCGAGCAGTACTTC	CASSITGSEQYF
once	TRBV20-1	NA	TRBJ1-2	TGCAGTGCAGAAGACCGGGATGGCTACACCTTC	CSAEDRDGYTF
NA	TRBV25-1	NA	TRBJ1-3	TGTGCCAGCAGAGGGGAGATTGCTGGAAACACCATATATTTT	CASRGEIAGNTIYF
NA	TRBV2	TRBD1	TRBJ2-2	TGTGCCAGCACCTGGAGAGACAGGGCTAACACCGGGGAGCTGTTTTTT	CASTWRDRANTGELFF
NA	TRBV5-4	NA	TRBJ1-2	TGTGCCAGCAACATGGCAGGTCAGAACTATGGCTACACCTTC	CASNMAGQNYGYTF
few	TRBV5-4	TRBD2	TRBJ2-3	TGTGCCAGCAGCTTGGGGAGCGGGGGGCACACAGATACGCAGTATTTT	CASSLGSGGHTDTQYF